Listed here are 13 T cell receptor beta chains from one sample, sequenced in a study of human T cells and chemical hapten exposure. Time point: patch test 3, about 24 weeks after DPC sensitization. The treatment is: therapeutic diphenylcyclopropenone sensitization with weekly scalp DPC. TCRdb used MiXCR to reprocess the RACE reads, holding one entry per CDR3 protein. Of some 60,000 distinct CDR3 sequences listed, under 15% are singletons. Sequencing used whole blood, obtained in connection with sensitization to the hapten diphenylcyclopropenone (DPC). The receptors come from a man aged 30 to 45 with alopecia areata. Some clones in this sample may be carry-over from other donors' samples.

With respect to this clonotype: Since a much larger clone is just one base distant, this may be a read error. The chain has TRBV24-1 and TRBJ1-4, with D maybe TRBD1 (5 bases). Germline CDR1 and CDR2: KGHDR and SFDVKD. The CDR3 has 13 amino acids. The CDR3 here is CATSDGAGEILFF. DNA for the CDR3: TGTGCCACCAGTGATGGGGCTGGGGAAATACTGTTTTTT.

The CDR3: CAMMSLYNEQFF. CDR3 bases: TGTGCCATGATGAGCCTCTACAATGAGCAGTTCTTC. J is TRBJ2-1 and V is TRBV2; D is uncertain. Germline assignment: CDR1 SNHLY and CDR2 FYNNEI. The V end was cut by 10 bases, the J end by 3 bases, with 10 bases between. The CDR3 runs 12 residues.

There are many counts of this clonotype. The CDR3 coding sequence is TGTGCCAGCAGCTTTAACCGGCAGGGGGCGAACACTGAAGCTTTCTTT. It yields the protein CASSFNRQGANTEAFF. The rearrangement links TRBV11-1 to TRBJ1-1; 8 nucleotides align to TRBD1. CDR1 SGHAT and CDR2 FQDESV come from the germline V gene (reference sequence). Trimming took 3 bases from V and 1 from J; bases not matched to a gene: 7. The CDR3 has 16 amino acids.

In the case of this clonotype: This may arise from a read error, as a much more abundant clone is one base away. The gene calls are TRBV18 and TRBJ1-2, with D maybe TRBD1 (5 bases). The germline CDR1 and CDR2 sequences are KGHSH and LQKENI. Trimming removed 0 bases at V and 9 bases at J, with 17 bases between. CDR3 length: 15 residues. CDR3 coding DNA: TGTGCCAGCTCACCACCGAGCGGGGGATTCGAGAGCTACACCTTC. Its translation is CASSPPSGGFESYTF.

This clonotype was recorded at least ten times. The V call is TRBV28, the J call TRBJ2-7, with 9 positions matching TRBD1. The germline V gene encodes CDR1 MDHEN and CDR2 SYDVKM. This CDR3 comprises 15 residues. With V trimmed by 2 bases and J by 2 bases, 4 bases remained unmatched. This CDR3 is CASSLLRDRAYEQYF. CDR3 nucleotides: TGTGCCAGCAGTTTACTGAGGGACAGGGCCTACGAGCAGTACTTC.

About this clonotype itself: One base away lies a much larger clone, so this may be a sequencing read error. This sequence joins TRBV11-2 and TRBJ1-5; D gene uncertain. Germline V gene data show CDR1 as SGHAT and CDR2 as FQNNGV. CDR3 length: 14 residues. V was clipped by 5 bases and J by 6 bases, with 14 bases between them. DNA for the CDR3: TGTGCCAGCAGCCCCCTCGGTGCTGGTCAGCCCCAGCATTTT. The encoded protein is CASSPLGAGQPQHF.

This clonotype was detected many times. This chain uses TRBV27 with TRBJ2-2; D perhaps matches TRBD1 (5 bases). Germline V CDR1 and CDR2: MNHEY, SMNVEV (reference sequence). Trimming shortened V by 7 bases and J by 2 bases, and 14 bases separated the two germline ends. This CDR3 has 15 residues. The CDR3 bases are TGTGCCAGCACAGGGTCCCCCCAAAACACCGGGGAGCTGTTTTTT. Translation: CASTGSPQNTGELFF.

This clonotype has a count of ten or more. The chain employs TRBV4-2 and TRBJ2-5; maybe TRBD1 (5 bases). The CDR3 loop spans 18 amino acids. CDR1 LGHNA and CDR2 YNFKEQ come from the germline V gene. V was clipped by 1 base and J by 2 bases, with 20 bases between them. Written as DNA, the CDR3 is TGTGCCAGCAGCCAAGGGATCTTCTCAAGGGGCTATCAAGAGACCCAGTACTTC. It translates to CASSQGIFSRGYQETQYF.

This clonotype has ten or more counts. The chain joins TRBV6-2 or TRBV6-3 to TRBJ2-5, with 9 bases fitting TRBD1. In germline, CDR1 is MNHEY, CDR2 SVGEGT. V lost 2 bases and J lost 1; bases outside the gene matches: 8. CDR3 length: 17 amino acids. CDR3 nucleotide sequence: TGTGCCAGCAGTTACAACGTTCGGACAGGGGCCCAAGAGACCCAGTACTTC. It encodes CASSYNVRTGAQETQYF.

This clonotype was counted many times. The genes are TRBV7-3 and TRBJ1-1, with D perhaps TRBD1 (5 bases). The ends were cut back, 0 bases at V and 4 bases at J, with 12 bases in the middle. Per the germline V gene, CDR1 is SGHTA and CDR2 is FQGTGA. CDR3 length: 15 residues. The CDR3 nucleotides are TGTGCCAGCAGCTTAACCCAGGGACCGGGCACTGAAGCTTTCTTT. Amino acids: CASSLTQGPGTEAFF.

This clonotype has ten or more counts. J is TRBJ2-1 and V is TRBV29-1; D may be TRBD1 or TRBD2 (5 bases each). This CDR3 is 12 amino acids long. Deletions cut 7 bases from V and 8 bases from J, with 15 bases between. Germline V gene lookup returns CDR1 SQVTM and CDR2 ANQGSEA. CDR3 region: CSALEGRYEQFF. The CDR3 coding sequence is TGCAGCGCTCTAGAGGGGCGGTATGAGCAGTTCTTC.

This clonotype has only one observation. The genes are TRBV28 and TRBJ1-5; 9 bases agree with TRBD1. The trim removed 3 bases at V and 6 bases at J, leaving 6 bases unmatched. The CDR3 length is 15 residues. Germline CDR1 MDHEN, CDR2 SYDVKM. CDR3 in amino acids: CASSFQGQGVQPQHF. CDR3 in DNA: TGTGCCAGCAGTTTCCAGGGACAGGGTGTTCAGCCCCAGCATTTT.

V and J are TRBV9 and TRBJ2-2, with D possibly being TRBD1 or TRBD2 (5 bases each). Germline CDR1 and CDR2: SGDLS and YYNGEE. The CDR3 runs 12 residues. V was clipped by 7 bases and J by 6 bases, with 10 bases between them. The CDR3 spells CASQRGSGELFF. In nucleotides, the CDR3 is TGTGCCAGCCAGAGGGGATCCGGGGAGCTGTTTTTT.